The clone carrying this T cell receptor (beta chain) was counted only a few times. The antigen is not known. Mismatch with germline at one junction end may stem from a read error. Isolation of PBMCs gave at least 7 million cells per sample. This entry comes from a study of blood T cells in healthy people across ages. Findings and limits, study-wide: Both higher diversity and more naive CD4+ cells marked long-lived donors when set against aged donors.

Combining a sample-barcoded 5' primer with a J-beta primer mix, a second PCR ran for roughly 7 to 12 cycles. Via MiXCR, TCRdb re-called the 5' RACE reads, giving one row per CDR3 protein. The profile covers more than 650,000 distinct CDR3 sequences, with around 24% appearing a single time and 2.5% to 3.5% taken by the ten largest. Looked up from germline, CDR1 is SGHRS and CDR2 is YFSETQ. This CDR3 is built from 14 residues. This sample was also put to use in a study of T cells of mothers and their children.

This sequence was found in a boy younger than 18 in good health. This rearrangement joins TRBV5-1 to TRBJ2-5, with a weak D call TRBD2 (5 bases). Sequencing input: blood. CDR3 region: CASSLQDGLYEQHF. The CDR3 DNA reads as TGCGCCAGCAGCTTGCAGGACGGACTTTACGAGCAGCACTTC.